Listed below are T cell receptor beta chains from one sample, sequenced in a study of T cell responses to AZD1222 COVID-19 vaccine. Sequenced by immunoSEQ multiplex PCR; TCRdb stores in-frame clones only, minus some. Counted here are over 85,000 clones, roughly 90% occurring once; the ten biggest clones make up approximately 7%. The sample in question was peripheral blood, obtained on day 0 of AZD1222 vaccination. Receptor source: an adult in good health. Each CDR3 is given with its conserved first and last residue. Each record gives: D gene, J gene, V gene, CDR3 protein. D genes are given only for firm matches.

d_gene: TRBD1
j_gene: TRBJ1-4
v_gene: TRBV7-2
CDR3aa: CASSPPGQGAGKLFF

d_gene: -
j_gene: TRBJ2-3
v_gene: TRBV5-1
CDR3aa: CASSPAPPTDTQYF

d_gene: -
j_gene: TRBJ1-6
v_gene: TRBV5-4
CDR3aa: CASSFPGNGSPLHF

d_gene: -
j_gene: TRBJ2-7
v_gene: TRBV27
CDR3aa: CASSLLGGTYEQYF

d_gene: TRBD2
j_gene: TRBJ2-3
v_gene: TRBV9
CDR3aa: CASSVFSGGSTDTQYF

d_gene: -
j_gene: TRBJ2-7
v_gene: TRBV21-1
CDR3aa: CASSKAWLAGGWFYEQYF

d_gene: TRBD1
j_gene: TRBJ2-6
v_gene: TRBV19
CDR3aa: CASSIGGQTSGANVLTF

d_gene: -
j_gene: TRBJ2-2
v_gene: TRBV24-1
CDR3aa: CATSDPRENTGELFF

d_gene: TRBD1
j_gene: TRBJ1-6
v_gene: TRBV27
CDR3aa: CASSLSTGGLQRLHF

d_gene: -
j_gene: TRBJ1-3
v_gene: TRBV5-1
CDR3aa: CASSLEAIYSGNTIYF

d_gene: -
j_gene: TRBJ2-7
v_gene: TRBV5-5
CDR3aa: CASSSSDSAYEQYF

d_gene: -
j_gene: TRBJ2-7
v_gene: TRBV5-6
CDR3aa: CASRGGRVNRNEQYF

d_gene: -
j_gene: TRBJ1-4
v_gene: TRBV10-3
CDR3aa: CAIRPAGSNEKLFF

d_gene: TRBD2
j_gene: TRBJ2-5
v_gene: TRBV5-1
CDR3aa: CASSLEYRSGGGETQYF

d_gene: TRBD1
j_gene: TRBJ2-5
v_gene: TRBV6-6
CDR3aa: CASRDLSTGGETQYF

d_gene: -
j_gene: TRBJ2-7
v_gene: TRBV7-6
CDR3aa: CASSLGSLSSYEQYF

d_gene: TRBD1
j_gene: TRBJ2-5
v_gene: TRBV5-4
CDR3aa: CASHALNRGPKETQYF

d_gene: TRBD1
j_gene: TRBJ1-1
v_gene: TRBV30
CDR3aa: CACDRDTEAFF

d_gene: -
j_gene: TRBJ2-2
v_gene: TRBV5-1
CDR3aa: CASTYGGHPTGELFF

d_gene: -
j_gene: TRBJ1-1
v_gene: TRBV12-5
CDR3aa: CASGLADLEAFF

d_gene: -
j_gene: TRBJ2-1
v_gene: TRBV7-9
CDR3aa: CASSLTGGEQFF

d_gene: TRBD2
j_gene: TRBJ2-2
v_gene: TRBV27
CDR3aa: CASKDSGGTGELFF

d_gene: TRBD2
j_gene: TRBJ2-1
v_gene: TRBV3-1/TRBV3-2
CDR3aa: CASSPHWAGAYNEQFF

d_gene: TRBD1
j_gene: TRBJ1-5
v_gene: TRBV6-6
CDR3aa: CASSGGTGRNQPQHF

d_gene: -
j_gene: TRBJ1-5
v_gene: TRBV6-2/TRBV6-3
CDR3aa: CASSKLKSGTQNQPQHF

d_gene: TRBD1
j_gene: TRBJ1-1
v_gene: TRBV6-5
CDR3aa: CASSLKGAEAFF

d_gene: TRBD2
j_gene: TRBJ2-7
v_gene: TRBV6-5
CDR3aa: CASSYSASGSSYEQYF

d_gene: TRBD1
j_gene: TRBJ1-2
v_gene: TRBV3-1/TRBV3-2
CDR3aa: CASSSTKGGRDSLYGYTF

d_gene: TRBD2
j_gene: TRBJ2-1
v_gene: TRBV7-3
CDR3aa: CASSPGLVGIDNEQFF

d_gene: -
j_gene: TRBJ2-5
v_gene: TRBV2
CDR3aa: CASSGESTETQYF

d_gene: -
j_gene: TRBJ1-1
v_gene: TRBV24-1
CDR3aa: CATSDRPGRGPNTEAFF